A selection of T cell receptor beta chains follows, all from one sample in a study of cytomegalovirus exposure and HLA in healthy donors. Assay used: immunoSEQ multiplex PCR; TCRdb lists only in-frame clones, some missing. The sample consists of around 130,000 clones, 65% to 80% of them appearing once. Sequenced input: PBMCs. Receptors originate from a woman aged 40 to 55 in good health and CMV-seronegative. CDR3s include the opening cysteine and the closing phenylalanine or tryptophan. Fields, in order: V gene, D gene, J gene, CDR3 protein. The D gene is left open where the match is weak.

TRBV9	.	TRBJ2-1	CASSELVIGEQFF
TRBV5-1	.	TRBJ1-1	CASSSQVNTEAFF
TRBV25-1	.	TRBJ2-5	CASSQAATRYF
TRBV18	.	TRBJ1-1	CASSPAALTGTEAFF
TRBV5-4	.	TRBJ1-2	CASSLGGANYGYTF
TRBV7-8	TRBD1	TRBJ2-7	CASSLTDRGGYEQYF
TRBV21-1	.	TRBJ2-1	CASSAGRKSNNEQFF
TRBV5-1	TRBD1	TRBJ1-1	CASSAMDREGTEAFF
TRBV5-6	.	TRBJ2-1	CASSLGGSQVYNEQFF
TRBV28	.	TRBJ2-7	CASTVGAYRRSTYEQYF
TRBV2	.	TRBJ2-2	CASSEISVSNTGELFF
TRBV28	.	TRBJ1-4	CASSLSAPGAGEKLFF
TRBV9	TRBD1	TRBJ2-1	CASSGDSLEQFF
TRBV7-6	.	TRBJ2-7	CASSLGAAMTGMDEQYF
TRBV27	TRBD1	TRBJ1-4	CASSLGTGSINEKLFF
TRBV28	.	TRBJ2-7	CASSSSFGQGASGLARYPSYEQYF
TRBV14	TRBD2	TRBJ2-1	CASSLQGLATYNEQFF
TRBV27	TRBD2	TRBJ2-7	CASKSGLAYEQYF
TRBV7-8	.	TRBJ1-5	CASSPGGLGQPQHF
TRBV30	.	TRBJ1-3	CAWNRDLGNTIYF
TRBV28	TRBD1	TRBJ2-5	CASSPRTGDMQYF
TRBV18	.	TRBJ2-5	CASSPRGDTETQYF
TRBV29-1	.	TRBJ2-1	CSADMPGARFYNEQFF
TRBV18	TRBD1	TRBJ1-3	CASSQTGSGNTIYF
TRBV10-3	TRBD2	TRBJ2-1	CAIRLAANNEQFF
TRBV28	.	TRBJ1-5	CASSLSQGFEPQHF
TRBV30	TRBD1	TRBJ1-2	CAWSVHRQGGGYTF
TRBV5-1	.	TRBJ1-1	CASSPAGAKNTEAFF
TRBV9	.	TRBJ2-1	CASSVVPNEQFF
TRBV27	.	TRBJ1-2	CASSLSPVKSGLNCGYTF
TRBV9	TRBD2	TRBJ2-5	CASSSIAGAYQETQYF
TRBV28	.	TRBJ2-3	CASSSAPSTDTQYF
TRBV30	TRBD2	TRBJ2-5	CAWTSGSKGETQYF
TRBV7-2	.	TRBJ2-2	CASTALRRPGTTGELFF
TRBV5-4	TRBD2	TRBJ2-1	CASSFGGRALGEQFF
TRBV7-9	.	TRBJ2-3	CASSETDTQYF
TRBV29-1	.	TRBJ2-3	CSVTEDNTDTQYF
TRBV30	TRBD1	TRBJ1-4	CAWRGTARNEKLFF
TRBV5-6	TRBD1	.	CASSSEGTGAYEQYF
TRBV27	TRBD2	TRBJ2-1	CASSRPSGSNEQFF
TRBV29-1	.	TRBJ1-2	CSVEDLVRGGDAYGYTF
TRBV2	.	TRBJ1-1	CASSWTVDMNTEAFF
TRBV2	TRBD2	TRBJ2-2	CASRPLAANTGELFF
TRBV7-9	TRBD1	TRBJ1-2	CASNDLRTGGIYGYTF
TRBV7-9	TRBD2	TRBJ2-1	CASSLVSGGHNEQFF
TRBV27	TRBD1	TRBJ1-1	CASSPPGQLSLNTEAFF
TRBV6-1	TRBD2	TRBJ2-1	CASSALLRLAGGNEQFF
TRBV15	TRBD2	TRBJ2-5	CATSKAGGPGETQYF
TRBV7-6	.	TRBJ2-5	CASSFGGIGPQETQYF
TRBV19	.	TRBJ1-6	CASSILLNSPLHF
TRBV18	.	TRBJ2-5	CASSPGAEETQYF
TRBV27	TRBD2	TRBJ2-2	CASRSSTSWSGELFF
TRBV5-4	.	TRBJ1-2	CASSLVRGADYGYTF
TRBV7-2	TRBD2	TRBJ2-2	CASSSLAGDGGELFF
TRBV30	TRBD2	TRBJ2-7	CACSGISYEQYF